This TCR beta chain emerged from a study of beta chain features in type 1 diabetes (dated by TCRdb to 2016 to 2018). At the level of the whole study: Mean age, gender distribution, total cell number and subset yield were not different between patients and healthy donors. Regulatory and stem cell-like memory subsets were isolated from only 8 patients and roughly eight healthy donors, whereas naive and central memory subsets came from all 28 donors. A total of some 100,000,000 sorted cells were examined across all samples, and a strong correlation was observed between cell number per subset and RNA yield. The study compared TCRB repertoires of sorted circulating CD4+ T cell subsets between recently diagnosed type 1 diabetes patients and matched healthy donors. The research as a whole found: Because cDNA rather than genomic DNA was sequenced, highly expressing activated cells could have been over-represented, although no difference in activation and CD3 levels was found between groups. Naive, central memory and regulatory TCRB repertoires appeared more similar among patients than among healthy donors. In all four CD4+ subsets, TCRB CDR3 length was moderately but significantly shorter in type 1 diabetes patients. HLA sub-analyses involved small numbers of individuals, so any influence of HLA type on TCRB rearrangement remained unresolved. PCR might favor shorter templates, but patient and control samples were amplified and corrected together, so any skew would affect both groups equally. Fewer insertions and more nucleotide deletions at VDJ recombination sites were observed in patients with type 1 diabetes, implying thymic rearrangement abnormalities.

The CDR3 covers 16 residues, taking in both the cysteine and the phenylalanine. Only CDR3 DNA is held: 48 bases, read in frame from base 1. Ends trimmed: V by 5 bases, J by 0 bases; bases unmatched to a gene: 8. Taken from the germline V gene, the CDR1 and CDR2 loops are SGHAT and FQNNGV. Details on this clone: Which antigen it targets is not known. Base-call qualities are not available, and no considerably larger clone is one nucleotide away.

The High Capacity cDNA Reverse Transcription Kit was used to reverse transcribe all of the isolated RNA, meaning that expressed TCRB transcripts were what got sequenced. Deep immunoSEQ sequencing was performed on naive, central memory and regulatory T cell samples, with an average of roughly 3.6 million total reads per sample. After sorted cells were lysed in RLT buffer, RNA was extracted with DNase-treated RNeasy Micro or Mini kits, with the choice depending on cell number. Each cell subset was processed separately to prevent cross-contamination, with patient and healthy donor samples processed together. The immunoSEQ multiplex PCR was used to amplify TCRB sequences from cDNA, yielding 87-bp fragments that span the CDR3 region. Sequencing of the amplicons was done on the Illumina HiSeq platform. In the original analysis: Synthetic template baselines were used to correct PCR bias computationally, reads within Hamming distance 2 were collapsed, and singletons that could not be merged were discarded. By aligning reads against IMGT, V, D and J genes, CDR3 length, and insertions or deletions at six rearrangement sites were assigned. Clonotype counts were normalized to sorted cell number within each subset before computing true diversity and Gini coefficients with the tcR R package. The overlap coefficient, calculated on TCRB nucleotide sequences, was used to measure repertoire sharing. Out-of-frame TCRB sequences from naive cells were analyzed as a proxy for the pre-selection repertoire. The immuneACCESS repertoire file appears here via TCRdb, limited to in-frame rearrangements. These files lack a portion of the clones; in checked studies, under half of the deficit traces to unresolved V genes, and the cause of the others is not known. That table supplies the V and J calls and clone size; D and trimming were determined from the DNA. Within this sample are about 360,000 clones, with around an eighth of them counted one time only. The top ten clonotypes cover around 0.02% of the sample.

Each donor gave one peripheral blood draw, about 100 mL on average, collected into heparinised tubes. Naive, central memory, regulatory and stem cell-like memory CD4+ T cells were sorted on a BD FACSAria II using a panel including CD45RO, CCR7, CD25, CD127, CD95 and CD27. Purity was above 95% for every sorted population. PBMCs were separated immediately by Lymphoprep density gradient centrifugation and were stained directly, without being cultured. Samples were stained and sorted in pairs, with one healthy donor and one patient per experiment, so that batch effects were minimized. The sequence joins TRBV11-2 to TRBJ2-7; 9 nucleotides in the junction match TRBD1. This sequence was found in a young man in good health. What was sequenced was naive CD4+ T cells from blood. The meaning of the sample's cell subset or site label: true naive CD4+ T cells. The DNA sequence is as follows: TGTGCCAGCAGCCCAGACAGGGGGACTACCTCCTACGAGCAGTACTTC. Its coded protein is CASSPDRGTTSYEQYF.